Shown below are 20 T cell receptor beta chains from a single sample sequenced in a study of CD8+ T cells in alopecia areata. RNA was extracted and reverse transcribed into cDNA as the sequencing template. The assay was immunoSEQ multiplex PCR, and TCRdb's table has in-frame clones only and misses some. The sample has approximately 54,000 clones, around 96% seen once. Sequencing was performed on CD8+ T cells sorted from blood, taken at week 0. These receptors all stem from a human donor with alopecia areata.

The V gene is TRBV23-1, the J gene TRBJ1-1; D remains unclear. TRBV23-1 is an ORF, and what it does is uncertain. This CDR3 spans 13 amino acids. The germline V and J ends were trimmed by 2 bases and 7 bases, with 11 bases remaining between them. CDR3 region: CASSQDMPFEAFF. CDR3 nucleotide sequence: TGCGCCAGCAGTCAAGACATGCCGTTTGAAGCTTTCTTT.

V is TRBV12-5 and J is TRBJ2-1, with D perhaps being TRBD1 or TRBD2 (5 bases each). Trimming shortened V by 8 bases and J by 0 bases, and 11 bases separated the two germline ends. The germline V gene encodes CDR1 LGHNT and CDR2 FRNRAP. This CDR3 contains 14 residues. The CDR3 region is CASWGNPSYNEQFF. As DNA, the CDR3 is TGTGCTAGTTGGGGGAACCCCTCCTACAATGAGCAGTTCTTC.

The chain recombines TRBV6-6 with TRBJ2-2; D is possibly TRBD2 (6 bases). This CDR3 comprises 16 residues. Germline CDR1 and CDR2: MNHNY and SVGAGI (reference sequence). V lost 0 bases and J 5 bases, leaving 13 bases between the germline ends. Written as DNA, the CDR3 is TGTGCCAGCAGTTACTCTCTGGCGGGGCAAACCGGGGAGCTGTTTTTT. This codes for CASSYSLAGQTGELFF.

This clone was picked up a small number of times. V gene TRBV6-6 combines with J gene TRBJ2-5; weak D call: TRBD2 (6 bases). The ends were cut back, 5 bases at V and 5 bases at J, with 15 bases in the middle. CDR1 is MNHNY, CDR2 SVGAGI, per germline (reference sequence). This CDR3 spans 14 amino acids. This CDR3 is CASSPGGDFETQYF. CDR3 in DNA: TGTGCCAGCAGTCCCGGCGGGGACTTTGAGACCCAGTACTTC.

V usage is TRBV9 and J usage is TRBJ2-7, with TRBD2 matching 7 bases. Germline loops: CDR1 SGDLS, CDR2 YYNGEE. V shed 1 base, J shed 5 bases, and the junction held 6 bases outside the gene matches. The length of the CDR3 is 14 residues. This CDR3 reads CASSVRDYPNEQYF. CDR3 sequence (DNA): TGTGCCAGCAGCGTAAGGGACTATCCCAACGAGCAGTACTTC.

This clone was picked up one time. The rearrangement joins TRBV4-3 to TRBJ2-1; a weak D match, TRBD2 (5 bases). CDR3 length: 16 residues. Germline V gene sequence: CDR1 LGHNA, CDR2 YSLEER. With 0 bases removed from V and 4 bases from J, the gap between germline ends came to 13 bases. CDR3 sequence reads: CASSQEFTTGYNEQFF. The CDR3 nucleotides are TGCGCCAGCAGCCAAGAGTTCACAACGGGGTACAATGAGCAGTTCTTC.

V gene TRBV5-4 combines with J gene TRBJ1-2; 7 nucleotides align to TRBD1. Germline V gene data show CDR1 as SGHNT and CDR2 as YYREEE (reference sequence). The V gene end was trimmed by 4 bases and the J gene end by 1 base; junction bases not matched to a gene: 4. The CDR3 totals 14 residues. In DNA, the CDR3 is TGTGCCAGCAGCCCGGGACAGAGTAACTATGGCTACACCTTC. This gives the protein CASSPGQSNYGYTF.

The chain combines TRBV19 with TRBJ1-2, with a possible D match to TRBD1 (5 bases). The CDR3 sequence is 14 residues long. Trimming left V 6 bases short and J 4 bases short, with 15 bases between. Germline CDR1 is LNHDA and CDR2 is SQIVND (reference sequence). CDR3 bases: TGTGCCAGTAGCTTGCCAGGGTACGTCTATGGCTACACCTTC. Translating gives CASSLPGYVYGYTF.

The chain combines TRBV19 with TRBJ2-5, with D perhaps matching TRBD1 (6 bases). The CDR3 consists of 11 residues. Looked up from germline, CDR1 is LNHDA and CDR2 is SQIVND (reference sequence). V was clipped by 7 bases and J by 7 bases, with 10 bases between them. DNA of the CDR3: TGTGCCAGTATGTCAGGGGTGACCCAGTACTTC. It encodes CASMSGVTQYF.

V gene TRBV4-2 combines with J gene TRBJ2-3, with TRBD2 matching over 10 bases. The V segment lost 0 bases and the J segment 2 bases; nucleotides outside the gene matches: 11. Per the germline V gene, CDR1 is LGHNA and CDR2 is YNFKEQ. CDR3 length: 19 amino acids. The CDR3 sequence: CASSQDYGLAGVYTDTQYF. CDR3 bases: TGTGCCAGCAGCCAAGATTATGGCCTAGCGGGGGTTTACACAGATACGCAGTATTTT.

This chain uses TRBV6-1 with TRBJ2-5; possible D gene TRBD2, 5 bases. The CDR3 extends over 13 amino acids. The V gene lost 11 bases and the J gene lost 1 base, with 14 bases spanning the gap. Germline V CDR1 and CDR2: MNHNS, SASEGT. Here the CDR3 DNA reads TGTGCCGGACTTGGCGGGCCCCAAGAGACCCAGTACTTC. Translated, it gives CAGLGGPQETQYF.

The chain joins TRBV7-9 to TRBJ2-5; TRBD2 aligns across 7 bases. The germline V gene encodes CDR1 SEHNR and CDR2 FQNEAQ (reference sequence). The CDR3 is 16 amino acids. With 1 base clipped from V and 4 bases from J, the junction kept 9 bases outside the gene matches. The CDR3 loop reads CASSLEGSGALETQYF. CDR3 coding DNA: TGTGCCAGCAGCTTAGAGGGAAGCGGGGCCTTAGAGACCCAGTACTTC.

The count of this clone is one. The chain uses TRBV14 and TRBJ2-7, with TRBD1 identical over 8 bases. Germline assignment: CDR1 SGHDN and CDR2 FVKESK. V dropped 3 bases and J dropped 1; count of bases not matched to a gene: 5. The CDR3 loop spans 15 amino acids. DNA of the CDR3: TGTGCCAGCAGCCATCCCGGGACAGGTTCCTACGAGCAGTACTTC. Residues: CASSHPGTGSYEQYF.

The chain uses TRBV5-4 and TRBJ2-1, with 8 bases fitting TRBD2. CDR3 length: 15 amino acids. Trimming cost V 0 bases and J 7 bases; bases outside gene matches: 6. Germline V gene data show CDR1 as SGHNT and CDR2 as YYREEE (reference sequence). CDR3 in DNA: TGTGCCAGCAGCTTGGAATCGGGGGGGCAGAATGAGCAGTTCTTC. It is translated as CASSLESGGQNEQFF.

The chain links TRBV30 to TRBJ2-7, with D possibly TRBD2 on 6 matching bases. Looked up from germline, CDR1 is GTSNPN and CDR2 is SVGIG (reference sequence). CDR3 size: 16 residues. The V and J ends lost 5 bases and 7 bases respectively, with 27 bases between them. This chain's CDR3 is CAWGFRDWVGSPEQYF. CDR3 nucleotides: TGTGCCTGGGGTTTCCGGGACTGGGTCGGGAGTCCGGAGCAGTACTTC.

A single count supports this clone. The DNA of the CDR3 is TGTGCCAGCAGTTCCTCCGGGGGCTGGAGTTACGAGCAGTACTTC. It yields the protein CASSSSGGWSYEQYF. The rearrangement joins TRBV6-5 to TRBJ2-7; D is possibly TRBD1 or TRBD2 (6 bases each). The CDR3 runs 15 residues. Germline loops: CDR1 MNHEY, CDR2 SVGAGI. V lost 4 bases to trimming and J lost 4 bases, with 17 bases between them.

Details on this clone: Other DNA sequences from this sample encode an identical CDR3 as well. This sequence joins TRBV19 and TRBJ2-1; 7 bases map to TRBD2. Germline CDR1 LNHDA, CDR2 SQIVND (reference sequence). The CDR3 has 14 amino acids. The V gene end was trimmed by 4 bases and the J gene end by 3 bases; junction bases not matched to a gene: 3. DNA of the CDR3: TGTGCCAGTAGTAAGGGAGGGGACTACAATGAGCAGTTCTTC. Its protein product is CASSKGGDYNEQFF.

Turning to this clone: Other nucleotide sequences from this sample produce the same CDR3. This chain uses TRBV4-1 with TRBJ2-2; D unclear. Deletions cut 1 base from V and 4 bases from J, with 7 bases between. The CDR3 has 14 residues. CDR1 is MGHRA and CDR2 is YSYEKL in the germline V gene. The CDR3 is CASSQVQSTGELFF. The CDR3 nucleotides read TGCGCCAGCAGCCAAGTGCAAAGCACCGGGGAGCTGTTTTTT.

This clone occurred once. This sequence joins TRBV27 and TRBJ1-2; possibly TRBD1 for D (6 bases). Looked up from germline, CDR1 is MNHEY and CDR2 is SMNVEV (reference sequence). Trimming stripped 4 bases from V and 3 bases from J, with 15 bases between. CDR3 length: 15 residues. The CDR3 DNA follows: TGTGCCAGCAGTTCCTTCGGACAGATTTACTATGGCTACACCTTC. Protein: CASSSFGQIYYGYTF.

This sequence joins TRBV29-1 and TRBJ1-2; D perhaps matches TRBD1 (5 bases). V dropped 6 bases and J dropped 2 bases, with 22 bases sitting between them. Germline-derived CDR1 and CDR2 are SQVTM and ANQGSEA. The CDR3 loop spans 16 amino acids. CDR3 residues: CSVYGTGLERNYGYTF. CDR3 bases: TGCAGCGTATACGGGACCGGCTTGGAAAGAAACTATGGCTACACCTTC.